The clone carrying this T cell receptor (beta chain) was counted a single time. These data belong to a study of blood T cell repertoires in COVID-19. As for the study in general: Italy, Spain and the United States were the sources of the convalescent and acute COVID-19 samples.

As originally analysed: Estimated nucleated cell counts came from reference gene primer amplification. Sequencing was performed with immunoSEQ multiplex PCR; in TCRdb, only in-frame clones are kept and a portion is missing. The V and J calls and the clone size are those of that table, but D and trimming were determined from the DNA. The repertoire has around 300,000 clones, 70% to 90% of them found once; the top ten carry less than 3%. The CDR3 runs to 15 residues. The junction had 9 bases not matched to a gene; V was cut back by 6 bases and J by 5 bases. Germline V gene sequence: CDR1 MNHEY, CDR2 SVGAGI.

The V call is TRBV6-5, the J call TRBJ2-3; 9 bases are a match to TRBD1. This clonotype was sampled from a woman between 25 and 40 years old with active or convalescent COVID-19. The sample comprised peripheral blood. CDR3 sequence: CASRRQGVGGDTQYF. DNA for the CDR3: TGTGCCAGCAGGCGACAGGGGGTGGGTGGAGATACGCAGTATTTT.